Listed below are T cell receptor beta chains from one sample, sequenced in a study of beta chain features in type 1 diabetes. Profiling relied on immunoSEQ multiplex PCR, and the TCRdb table lists in-frame clones only, not all of them. This table holds a few hundred thousand clones, around 20% found once. The sequenced sample was naive CD4+ T cells from blood. These receptors came from a woman between 18 and 29 years old in good health. The CDR3 runs from the conserved cysteine through the conserved F or W. A D gene is named only where the DNA matches it firmly. The listing skips clone size in some rows; elsewhere it reads once, few, many or a size class.

TRBV6-5	-	15	TRBJ2-7	-	TGTGCCAGCAGCCCCCAGGGGCCTAAACCCTACGAGCAGTACTTC	CASSPQGPKPYEQYF
TRBV7-9	-	15	TRBJ1-2	-	TGTGCCAGCAGCTTAGAGGGTGGACAAAACTATGGCTACACCTTC	CASSLEGGQNYGYTF
TRBV2	-	13	TRBJ2-2	-	TGTGCCAGCAGTCTACAGGGTAACGGGGAGCTGTTTTTT	CASSLQGNGELFF
TRBV9	-	15	TRBJ2-3	-	TGTGCCAGCAGCGCACTAGCTTGGGGCACAGATACGCAGTATTTT	CASSALAWGTDTQYF
TRBV9	-	15	TRBJ2-1	TRBD2	TGTGCCAGCAGCGTAGAACTAGCGCAATACAATGAGCAGTTCTTC	CASSVELAQYNEQFF
TRBV2	-	13	TRBJ2-5	-	TGTGCCAGCACCGAGGACACCCCGGAGACCCAGTACTTC	CASTEDTPETQYF
TRBV5-1	-	14	TRBJ2-3	-	TGCGCCAGCAGCCCTAGCACTAGCACAGATACGCAGTATTTT	CASSPSTSTDTQYF
TRBV18	few	15	TRBJ1-1	TRBD1	TGTGCCAGCTCACCACAAGGGGACAGCCACACTGAAGCTTTCTTT	CASSPQGDSHTEAFF
TRBV5-4	-	14	TRBJ2-3	-	TGTGCCAGCAGGGAAGGAGGGAGAACAGATACGCAGTATTTT	CASREGGRTDTQYF
TRBV2	-	13	TRBJ1-5	-	TGTGCCAGCAGGGTGCAGGGCAATCAGCCCCAGCATTTT	CASRVQGNQPQHF
TRBV5-1	few	17	TRBJ2-6	TRBD2	TGCGCCAGCAGCCGGACTAGACAGAGCTCTGGGGCCAACGTCCTGACTTTC	CASSRTRQSSGANVLTF
TRBV29-1	-	15	TRBJ2-5	TRBD2	TGCAGCGTTGGGAGTAGCGGGAGCCCCCAAGAGACCCAGTACTTC	CSVGSSGSPQETQYF
TRBV7-8	-	16	TRBJ1-1	-	TGTGCCAGCAGCCCGTCAAACGGGGGATCCGGGACTGAAGCTTTCTTT	CASSPSNGGSGTEAFF
TRBV30	-	14	TRBJ2-5	-	TGTGCCTGGAGCGGCCTTTCGGGGGAGCAGACCCAGTACTTC	CAWSGLSGEQTQYF
TRBV7-2	-	14	TRBJ2-1	TRBD2	TGTGCCAGCAGCGGAGCTGGGGGACTAGGGAGTACCTTCTTC	CASSGAGGLGSTFF
TRBV4-1	few	12	TRBJ2-3	-	TGCGCCAGCAGCCCCCTATCCGGGACGCAGTATTTT	CASSPLSGTQYF
TRBV4-3	few	15	TRBJ1-4	TRBD1	TGCGCCAGCAGCCAGGGACAGGGGCCTAATGAAAAACTGTTTTTT	CASSQGQGPNEKLFF
TRBV6-6	-	12	TRBJ2-3	-	TGTGCCACCCGAGGGGGGGTGGATACGCAGTATTTT	CATRGGVDTQYF
TRBV5-1	few	14	TRBJ1-2	-	TGCGCCAGCAGCTTGAGCAGCGCTAACTATGGCTACACCTTC	CASSLSSANYGYTF
TRBV30	once	15	TRBJ1-4	TRBD1	TGTGCCTGGAGTGTCGGGGACAGGCTTAATGAAAAACTGTTTTTT	CAWSVGDRLNEKLFF
TRBV30	-	12	TRBJ2-7	-	TGTGCCTGGAGTGCGACTACACTGGGGCAGTACTTC	CAWSATTLGQYF
TRBV30	few	12	TRBJ2-1	-	TGTGCCTGGAGTCCTAGCGACAATGAGCAGTTCTTC	CAWSPSDNEQFF
TRBV28	few	12	TRBJ1-5	-	TGTGCCAGCACCTCGAGCGGTCAGCCCCAGCATTTT	CASTSSGQPQHF
TRBV5-1	few	12	TRBJ1-2	TRBD1	TGCGCCAGCAGCTTTGGGACAGGGGAGATCACCTTC	CASSFGTGEITF
TRBV29-1	few	15	TRBJ2-2	TRBD1	TGCAGCGTTTTAGTTACAGGGGTGAACACCGGGGAGCTGTTTTTT	CSVLVTGVNTGELFF
TRBV30	-	13	TRBJ1-1	-	TGTGCCTGGAGTGTTTCAGGGATCACTGAAGCTTTCTTT	CAWSVSGITEAFF
TRBV11-1	-	17	TRBJ2-1	TRBD2	TGTGCCAGCAGCTTAGTGGGGCTAGCGGTCCCCACCAATGAGCAGTTCTTC	CASSLVGLAVPTNEQFF
TRBV29-1	-	14	TRBJ2-5	-	TGCAGCGTTGCGAATAGCGGAGGACAAGAGACCCAGTACTTC	CSVANSGGQETQYF
TRBV4-1	few	19	TRBJ2-5	TRBD2	TGCGCCAGCAGCCAAGAGGGAAGGTCTAGCGGGACAATAAGGAAGACCCAGTACTTC	CASSQEGRSSGTIRKTQYF
TRBV30	few	14	TRBJ2-3	-	TGTGCCTGGAGTTCTGGGGGACTCACAGATACGCAGTATTTT	CAWSSGGLTDTQYF
TRBV9	few	19	TRBJ2-1	TRBD2	TGTGCCAGCAGCGCCTCGTGGGCCATAGCGGGGGTTTCCTACAATGAGCAGTTCTTC	CASSASWAIAGVSYNEQFF
TRBV7-2	few	15	TRBJ2-7	-	TGTGCCAGCAGCTTAGATAGCGGCCCCATTTCCGAGCAGTACTTC	CASSLDSGPISEQYF
TRBV7-9	-	16	TRBJ2-5	TRBD1	TGTGCCAGCAGCAGGGGGGACAGGGAGATTGGAGAGACCCAGTACTTC	CASSRGDREIGETQYF
TRBV29-1	few	11	TRBJ2-5	-	TGCAGCGTCGGCGAGGGAGAGACCCAGTACTTC	CSVGEGETQYF
TRBV29-1	-	15	TRBJ2-7	TRBD1	TGCAGCGTTGAAGTTCTTAAGGGGGCCTCCTACGAGCAGTACTTC	CSVEVLKGASYEQYF
TRBV18	-	13	TRBJ1-2	-	TGTGCCAGCTCAATAGACAGGAACTATGGCTACACCTTC	CASSIDRNYGYTF
TRBV4-3	few	15	TRBJ1-2	TRBD1	TGCGCCAGCAGCCAAGGCCGACAGGGGGCGGGTGGCTACACCTTC	CASSQGRQGAGGYTF
TRBV5-1	-	15	TRBJ2-7	-	TGCGCCAGCAGCTTGGATGTGGGAGGTCCCTACGAGCAGTACTTC	CASSLDVGGPYEQYF
TRBV29-1	few	13	TRBJ1-1	-	TGCAGCGCCAAAGCGCAGGGTAACACTGAAGCTTTCTTT	CSAKAQGNTEAFF
TRBV23-1	few	15	TRBJ2-2	-	TGCGCCAGCACGCGGAGGCTGCATCTCACCGGGGAGCTGTTTTTT	CASTRRLHLTGELFF
TRBV9	-	15	TRBJ2-3	TRBD2	TGTGCCAGCAGCGTACTTGGACTAGCGGCAGATACGCAGTATTTT	CASSVLGLAADTQYF
TRBV30	-	13	TRBJ1-1	-	TGTGCCGGGCAGGCGGGGATGAACACTGAAGCTTTCTTT	CAGQAGMNTEAFF
TRBV6-5	-	13	TRBJ2-7	TRBD1	TGTGCCAGCAGGACGACAGGGACCTACGAGCAGTACTTC	CASRTTGTYEQYF
TRBV29-1	-	12	TRBJ1-1	TRBD1	TGCAGCTCGGGACAGGGGAACACTGAAGCTTTCTTT	CSSGQGNTEAFF
TRBV29-1	-	13	TRBJ2-1	TRBD2	TGCAGCGTTGAGCGGGGGGGCCGAAATGAGCAGTTCTTC	CSVERGGRNEQFF